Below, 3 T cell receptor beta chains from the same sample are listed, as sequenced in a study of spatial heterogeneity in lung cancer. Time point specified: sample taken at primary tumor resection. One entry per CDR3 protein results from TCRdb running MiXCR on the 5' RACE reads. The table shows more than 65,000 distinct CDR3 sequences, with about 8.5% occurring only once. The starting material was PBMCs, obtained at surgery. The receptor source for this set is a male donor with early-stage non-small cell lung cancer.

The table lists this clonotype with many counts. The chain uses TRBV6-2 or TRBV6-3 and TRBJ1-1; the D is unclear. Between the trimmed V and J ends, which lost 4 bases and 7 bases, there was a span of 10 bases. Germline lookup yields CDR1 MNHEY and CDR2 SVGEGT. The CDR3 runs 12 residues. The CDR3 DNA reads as TGTGCCAGCAGTTTGGCGGGGTTTGAAGCTTTCTTT. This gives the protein CASSLAGFEAFF.

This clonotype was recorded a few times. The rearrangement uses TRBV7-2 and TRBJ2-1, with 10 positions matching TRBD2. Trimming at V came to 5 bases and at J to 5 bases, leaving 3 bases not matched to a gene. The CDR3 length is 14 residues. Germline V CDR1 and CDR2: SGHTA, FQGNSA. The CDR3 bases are TGTGCCAGCAGCCCAGGACTAGCGGACAATGAGCAGTTCTTC. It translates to CASSPGLADNEQFF.

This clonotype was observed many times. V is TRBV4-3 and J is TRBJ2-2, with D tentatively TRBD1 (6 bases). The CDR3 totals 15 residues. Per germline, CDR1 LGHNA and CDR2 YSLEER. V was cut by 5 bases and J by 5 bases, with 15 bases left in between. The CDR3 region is CASSGYTGWTGELFF. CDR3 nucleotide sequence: TGCGCCAGCAGCGGGTATACAGGGTGGACCGGGGAGCTGTTTTTT.